Included here is one TCR beta chain sequence, with context. Its antigen is currently unknown. The PCR made use of 60 Vbeta and 13 Jbeta primers. Some clones are missing from TCRdb's copy, which holds only in-frame ones; the method was immunoSEQ multiplex PCR. The specimen's table records 100,000 to 150,000 clones. This entry belongs to a study of cytomegalovirus exposure and HLA in healthy donors. Findings and limits, study-wide: Three CMV-associated chains proved CMV antigen-specific in vitro. V- and J-gene trimming of TCR beta was linked (in a later analysis) to a missense DCLRE1C variant. Being productive about 87% or about 30% of the time was typical of most TCR beta V segments in an earlier analysis.

The sample comprised PBMCs. The clonotype originates from a woman aged 40 to 55 in good health and CMV-seropositive.

The CDR3 nucleotides are TGCAGCGCTACGGACAGGGGAAGCAATCAGCCCCAGCATTTT. This sequence encodes CSATDRGSNQPQHF. The chain combines TRBV29-1 with TRBJ1-5; TRBD1 agrees at 9 bases. The CDR3 sequence is 14 residues long. J lost 1 base, V lost 7 bases, and 5 bases had no gene match. Germline V CDR1 and CDR2: SQVTM, ANQGSEA.